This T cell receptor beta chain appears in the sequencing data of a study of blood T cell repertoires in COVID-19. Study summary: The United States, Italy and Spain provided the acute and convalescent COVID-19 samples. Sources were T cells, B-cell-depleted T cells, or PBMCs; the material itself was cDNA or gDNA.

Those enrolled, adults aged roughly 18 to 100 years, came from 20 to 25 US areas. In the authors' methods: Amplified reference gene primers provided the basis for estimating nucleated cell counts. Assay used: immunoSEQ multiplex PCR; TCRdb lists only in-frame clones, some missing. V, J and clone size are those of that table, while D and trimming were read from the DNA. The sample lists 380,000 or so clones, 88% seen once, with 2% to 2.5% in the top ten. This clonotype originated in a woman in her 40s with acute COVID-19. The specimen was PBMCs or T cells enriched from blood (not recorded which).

In DNA, the CDR3 is TGTGCCAGCAGCCAGCTAGCGCCCAGCTCCTACAATGAGCAGTTCTTC. The encoded protein is CASSQLAPSSYNEQFF. V usage is TRBV3-1 (or the pseudogene TRBV3-2) and J usage is TRBJ2-1, with D perhaps TRBD2 (6 bases). The CDR3 spans 16 residues. Germline CDR1 and CDR2: LGHDT and YNNKEL (reference sequence). Trimming pared 3 bases from V and 0 bases from J, leaving 12 bases between.